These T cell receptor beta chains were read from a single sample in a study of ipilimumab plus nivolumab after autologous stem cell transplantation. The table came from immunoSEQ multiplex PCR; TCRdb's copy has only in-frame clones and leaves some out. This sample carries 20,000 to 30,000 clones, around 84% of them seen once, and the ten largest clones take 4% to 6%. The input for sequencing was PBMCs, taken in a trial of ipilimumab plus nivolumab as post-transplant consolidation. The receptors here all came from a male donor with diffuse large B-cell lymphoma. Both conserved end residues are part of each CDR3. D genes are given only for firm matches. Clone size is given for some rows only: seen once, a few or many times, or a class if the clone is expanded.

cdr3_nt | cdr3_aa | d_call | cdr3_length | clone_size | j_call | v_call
TGTGCCAGCAGTGTGTCGACAGGGTATGGCTACACCTTC | CASSVSTGYGYTF | TRBD1 | 13 | NA | TRBJ1-2 | TRBV6-1
TGTGCCAGCAGCCTGGACCCACTGTGGGGTGAGCAGTTCTTC | CASSLDPLWGEQFF | NA | 14 | NA | TRBJ2-1 | TRBV27
TGTGCCAGCAGTTTATCTTGGGGCTCCTACAATGAGCAGTTCTTC | CASSLSWGSYNEQFF | NA | 15 | NA | TRBJ2-1 | TRBV6-5
TGTGCCAGCCGCCTGACAGGGGGCTCTGGGGCCAACGTCCTGACTTTC | CASRLTGGSGANVLTF | TRBD1 | 16 | NA | TRBJ2-6 | TRBV2
TGTGCCAGCAGCGCGGCGGACAGGGACTGGGACACCATATATTTT | CASSAADRDWDTIYF | TRBD1 | 15 | NA | TRBJ1-3 | TRBV9
TGCGCCAGCAGCTTGGAGGGGGGCTTAGAGGAAAAACTGTTTTTT | CASSLEGGLEEKLFF | NA | 15 | NA | TRBJ1-4 | TRBV5-1
TGTGCCAGCAGCCCCCTGGGAGGGGTAACCTATGGCTACACCTTC | CASSPLGGVTYGYTF | NA | 15 | NA | TRBJ1-2 | TRBV14
TGCGCCAGCAGTGAGTCTCCTAGCGTCGCAGATACGCAGTATTTT | CASSESPSVADTQYF | NA | 15 | NA | TRBJ2-3 | TRBV10-1
TGTGCCAGCTCACCATACCCAGTCTCTGGGGCCAACGTCCTGACTTTC | CASSPYPVSGANVLTF | NA | 16 | NA | TRBJ2-6 | TRBV18
TGCGCCAGCAGCTTACCCGACGGGACAGGGGCCGATACGCAGTATTTT | CASSLPDGTGADTQYF | TRBD1 | 16 | once | TRBJ2-3 | TRBV5-1
TGTGCCAGCAGCTTGGGACAGGGGGCTCTTTGGGGGTCCTATAATTCACCCCTCCACTTT | CASSLGQGALWGSYNSPLHF | TRBD1 | 20 | NA | TRBJ1-6 | TRBV7-6
TGTGCCAGCAGAAGTGGGACAGGGCAGTCCAATGAGCAGTTCTTC | CASRSGTGQSNEQFF | TRBD1 | 15 | NA | TRBJ2-1 | TRBV6-1
TGTGCCAGCAGCCGCCGGGACACTTACACCGGGGAGCTGTTTTTT | CASSRRDTYTGELFF | NA | 15 | NA | TRBJ2-2 | TRBV13
TGTGCCAGCAGGTCCCCCTCTACGGGACAGATGAACACTGAAGCTTTCTTT | CASRSPSTGQMNTEAFF | TRBD1 | 17 | NA | TRBJ1-1 | TRBV27
TGTGCCAGCAGTAGGATTAATTCAGGGAATTATGGCTACACCTTC | CASSRINSGNYGYTF | NA | 15 | NA | TRBJ1-2 | TRBV2
TGTGCCAGCAGCCCCGCCTCCAGTAAGGGGGGAACTCCCGGGGAGCTGTTTTTT | CASSPASSKGGTPGELFF | NA | 18 | NA | TRBJ2-2 | TRBV7-2
TGTGCCAGCAGCTCGACAGGGAGCACAGATACGCAGTATTTT | CASSSTGSTDTQYF | TRBD1 | 14 | NA | TRBJ2-3 | TRBV5-4
TGTGCCAGCAGCTTTCTAGCGGGGGTCGGTACGCAGTATTTT | CASSFLAGVGTQYF | TRBD2 | 14 | NA | TRBJ2-3 | TRBV7-3
TGTGCCAGCAGGACCGGGACAGCAGATTCACCCCTCCACTTT | CASRTGTADSPLHF | TRBD1 | 14 | NA | TRBJ1-6 | TRBV6-1
TGTGCCAGCAGTGAATCCGCCCGACAGGGATTGAACACTGAAGCTTTCTTT | CASSESARQGLNTEAFF | TRBD1 | 17 | once | TRBJ1-1 | TRBV25-1
TGTGCCAGTAAAATCACAGGGGGCGGCTATGGCTACACCTTC | CASKITGGGYGYTF | TRBD1 | 14 | NA | TRBJ1-2 | TRBV19
TGTGCCAGCAGCCCAGAAGCGGGGGGGCCGTGGGATGAGCAGTTCTTC | CASSPEAGGPWDEQFF | TRBD2 | 16 | once | TRBJ2-1 | TRBV7-9
TGTGCCAGCTCACCCCAGCCAGGGGGCCACTATGGCTACACCTTC | CASSPQPGGHYGYTF | TRBD1 | 15 | NA | TRBJ1-2 | TRBV18
TGTGCCAGCAGCCCGTACTCGGGCGCTGGAAACACCATATATTTT | CASSPYSGAGNTIYF | NA | 15 | few | TRBJ1-3 | TRBV7-6
TGTGCCAGCAGCCTCGGGACTAGCGGATACACAGATACGCAGTATTTT | CASSLGTSGYTDTQYF | TRBD2 | 16 | NA | TRBJ2-3 | TRBV7-2
TGTGCCACACTGGGACAGGGGTACCAAGAGACCCAGTACTTC | CATLGQGYQETQYF | TRBD1 | 14 | NA | TRBJ2-5 | TRBV9
TGTGCCAGCAGTGAACACGGCGGAAAGAACACTGAAGCTTTCTTT | CASSEHGGKNTEAFF | NA | 15 | NA | TRBJ1-1 | TRBV6-1
TGTGCCAGCAGTAGATCCGGAAATGAGCAGTTCTTC | CASSRSGNEQFF | NA | 12 | NA | TRBJ2-1 | TRBV6-5
TGTGCCAGCAGCACACCGACAGGGCAAGAGACCCAGTACTTC | CASSTPTGQETQYF | TRBD1 | 14 | NA | TRBJ2-5 | TRBV5-5
TGCGCCAGCAGCCAAGATAATAGCGTGAACTTCTACAATGAGCAGTTCTTC | CASSQDNSVNFYNEQFF | NA | 17 | NA | TRBJ2-1 | TRBV4-3
TGTGCCAGCAGCCCACGGCCCAGCCCCCCTGGCTACACCTTC | CASSPRPSPPGYTF | NA | 14 | NA | TRBJ1-2 | TRBV7-2
TGTGCCAGCAGAAGATCCGGGGGCCCCCTGGACAATGAGCAGTTCTTC | CASRRSGGPLDNEQFF | NA | 16 | NA | TRBJ2-1 | TRBV11-3
TGCGCCAGCAGCGTTCAGACGTCTAACTATGGCTACACCTTC | CASSVQTSNYGYTF | NA | 14 | NA | TRBJ1-2 | TRBV5-1
TGTGCCAGCAGCGCTGGACTTGGGGAGTATGAAAAACTGTTTTTT | CASSAGLGEYEKLFF | NA | 15 | NA | TRBJ1-4 | TRBV7-8
TGTGCCAGCAGTGGTGGGACTAGGGGCACAGATACGCAGTATTTT | CASSGGTRGTDTQYF | TRBD2 | 15 | NA | TRBJ2-3 | TRBV2
TGTGCCAGCAGAGCTACAGACCCTCTTAACTATGGCTACACCTTC | CASRATDPLNYGYTF | NA | 15 | NA | TRBJ1-2 | TRBV6-1
TGCGCCAGCAGCCAAGGGACAGGGTCACTTCAGATTTACCTCAAACTCACCGGGGAGCTGTTTTTT | CASSQGTGSLQIYLKLTGELFF | TRBD1 | 22 | NA | TRBJ2-2 | TRBV5-1
TGTGCCAGCAATCCATCATTCGTGGGGCCAGAGAGCTCCTACAATGAGCAGTTCTTC | CASNPSFVGPESSYNEQFF | NA | 19 | NA | TRBJ2-1 | TRBV2
TGTGCCAGCAGCTTAGAAGGACCTAGCCCCGGGGAGCTGTTTTTT | CASSLEGPSPGELFF | NA | 15 | NA | TRBJ2-2 | TRBV7-8
TGCGCCAGCAGCCACACCACAGGGGGCCCGGAGGGGGAGCAGTACTTC | CASSHTTGGPEGEQYF | TRBD1 | 16 | NA | TRBJ2-7 | TRBV4-3
TGTGCCAGCAGCCAAGGAGACTTCGAAAACACCATATATTTT | CASSQGDFENTIYF | NA | 14 | NA | TRBJ1-3 | TRBV4-2
TGTGCCAGCTCCGGGACAGGCCTTGAAAAACTGTTTTTT | CASSGTGLEKLFF | TRBD1 | 13 | NA | TRBJ1-4 | TRBV6-5
TGTGCCAGCAGCGTCCGGATGAAGGGGGAGACCCAGTACTTC | CASSVRMKGETQYF | NA | 14 | few | TRBJ2-5 | TRBV7-6
TGTGCCAGCAGCTTAGCGGGGCTAGAAGAGACCCAGTACTTC | CASSLAGLEETQYF | NA | 14 | NA | TRBJ2-5 | TRBV7-2
TGTGCCAGCCGAGGGGCGAGGGAGGGGTATGGCTACACCTTC | CASRGAREGYGYTF | NA | 14 | NA | TRBJ1-2 | TRBV5-6
TGTGCCAGCAGCTTGGGGTGGGAAGGCTACACCTTC | CASSLGWEGYTF | NA | 12 | NA | TRBJ1-2 | TRBV5-6
TGCGCCAGCAGCCAGGATCTTCGGACAGGGATCTCCTACGAGCAGTACTTC | CASSQDLRTGISYEQYF | TRBD1 | 17 | NA | TRBJ2-7 | TRBV4-1